Listed below are T cell receptor beta chains from one sample, sequenced in a study of blood T cell repertoires in COVID-19. Clones were sequenced by immunoSEQ multiplex PCR, and TCRdb holds only the in-frame ones, with some missing. This sample yields 65,000 to 70,000 clones, of which approximately 90% are seen a single time; around a fifth belongs to the top ten. The sequencing sample was made of peripheral blood. The receptors were sampled from a woman over 75 with acute or convalescent COVID-19. CDR3s include the opening cysteine and the closing phenylalanine or tryptophan. Each record gives: D gene, clone size, V gene, J gene, CDR3 protein, CDR3 DNA. D genes are given only for firm matches. For some rows the clone size is stated as once, few or many, or as a class when expanded; others skip it.

-	-	TRBV28	TRBJ1-1	CATSMGAVTEAFF	TGTGCCACCAGTATGGGGGCAGTCACTGAAGCTTTCTTT
TRBD2	-	TRBV9	TRBJ2-7	CASSVDGGSPYEQYF	TGTGCCAGCAGCGTAGATGGCGGGAGTCCATACGAGCAGTACTTC
-	-	TRBV5-6	TRBJ1-3	CASQIRSGNTIYF	TGTGCCAGCCAGATCCGCTCTGGAAACACCATATATTTT
TRBD2	-	TRBV6-2/TRBV6-3	TRBJ2-2	CASSSGGWNTGELFF	TGTGCCAGCAGTTCGGGAGGGTGGAACACCGGGGAGCTGTTTTTT
TRBD2	-	TRBV3-1/TRBV3-2	TRBJ2-7	CASSQGASGVFYEQYF	TGTGCCAGCAGCCAAGGAGCCAGCGGGGTGTTCTACGAGCAGTACTTC
-	-	TRBV28	TRBJ2-3	CASSSGVRDTQYF	TGTGCCAGCAGTTCCGGGGTGCGTGATACGCAGTATTTT
-	-	TRBV19	TRBJ2-1	CASSIDLLKRDPGEDEQFF	TGTGCCAGTAGTATAGACCTTTTGAAGAGGGACCCTGGGGAGGATGAGCAGTTCTTC
-	-	TRBV29-1	TRBJ1-1	CSVDRVNTEAFF	TGCAGCGTTGACAGGGTGAACACTGAAGCTTTCTTT
-	-	TRBV27	TRBJ2-3	CASSSPRLGGGQGDTQYF	TGTGCCAGCAGTTCCCCGAGGCTTGGGGGAGGCCAGGGAGATACGCAGTATTTT
-	-	TRBV27	TRBJ2-7	CASAGIYEQYF	TGTGCCAGTGCAGGAATATACGAGCAGTACTTC
TRBD1	-	TRBV6-2/TRBV6-3	TRBJ2-2	CASSPGQVNTGELFF	TGTGCCAGCAGCCCCGGACAGGTTAACACTGGGGAGCTGTTTTTT
-	few	TRBV5-1	TRBJ1-4	CASSLSPATNEKLFF	TGCGCCAGCAGCTTGTCTCCAGCAACTAATGAAAAACTGTTTTTT
-	-	TRBV7-2	TRBJ1-5	CASSPGGGLRGNQPQHF	TGTGCCAGCAGCCCGGGTGGGGGACTTCGGGGCAATCAGCCCCAGCATTTT
-	-	TRBV9	TRBJ2-7	CASSVAGRDYEQYF	TGTGCCAGCAGCGTAGCGGGCAGGGACTACGAGCAGTACTTC
TRBD2	-	TRBV7-2	TRBJ2-2	CASHGTSGRLTGELFF	TGTGCCTCTCACGGGACTAGCGGGAGATTGACCGGGGAGCTGTTTTTT
TRBD1	-	TRBV27	TRBJ1-2	CASSPTGGAGGYTF	TGTGCCAGCAGTCCAACAGGGGGCGCGGGTGGCTACACCTTC
TRBD2	-	TRBV7-2	TRBJ2-7	CASSGLASSYEQYF	TGTGCCAGCAGCGGACTAGCGAGCTCCTACGAGCAGTACTTC
-	-	TRBV28	TRBJ1-6	CASREADSSYNSPLHF	TGTGCCAGCAGAGAGGCCGACAGCTCCTATAATTCACCCCTCCACTTT